The 17 T cell receptor beta chains below were found in one sample sequenced in a study of radiotherapy plus CTLA-4 blockade in lung cancer. Profiling relied on immunoSEQ multiplex PCR, and the TCRdb table lists in-frame clones only, not all of them. The table records around 63,000 clones, 76% of them present only once. The specimen comprised peripheral blood, sampled from a patient treated with radiotherapy plus ipilimumab. The receptors derive from a human donor with non-small cell lung cancer whose response to radiotherapy plus ipilimumab could not be evaluated. Some clones in this sample may be carry-over from other donors' samples.

The chain links TRBV9 to TRBJ2-2; TRBD2 matches 7 bases. Germline CDR1 is SGDLS and CDR2 is YYNGEE. The CDR3 sequence is 15 residues long. Trimming at V came to 6 bases and at J to 1 base, leaving 6 bases not matched to a gene. The CDR3 region has the DNA TGTGCCAGCACGTTTCTAGCGGAGAACACCGGGGAGCTGTTTTTT. As protein: CASTFLAENTGELFF.

CDR3 region: CASSLRDRGPGYTF. In nucleotides, the CDR3 is TGTGCCAGCAGCCTCCGGGACAGGGGGCCCGGCTACACCTTC. V gene TRBV28 combines with J gene TRBJ1-2, with TRBD1 matching 12 bases. Per germline, CDR1 MDHEN and CDR2 SYDVKM. V lost 6 bases to trimming and J lost 8 bases; unmatched junction nucleotides: 7. The CDR3 sequence is 14 residues long.

The chain employs TRBV7-6 and TRBJ1-1, with D unclear. Germline V gives CDR1 SGHVS, CDR2 FNYEAQ. Trimming shortened V by 3 bases and J by 3 bases, and 14 bases separated the two germline ends. The CDR3 is 15 amino acids. The CDR3 sequence is CASSFDPHGDTEAFF. In DNA, the CDR3 is TGTGCCAGCAGCTTTGACCCTCACGGGGACACTGAAGCTTTCTTT.

The genes are TRBV10-3 and TRBJ1-6; D remains unclear. V shed 7 bases and J shed 8 bases, with 12 bases lying between them. This CDR3 is built from 13 residues. Germline V lookup: CDR1 ENHRY, CDR2 SYGVKD. This CDR3 is CAIKAARDSPLHF. In DNA, the CDR3 is TGTGCCATCAAAGCGGCGAGGGATTCACCCCTCCACTTT.

A single count supports this clone. The chain carries TRBV27 and TRBJ2-5; no clear D gene. The CDR3 has 14 amino acids. V lost 6 bases, J lost 5 bases, and 16 bases lay in between. Looked up from germline, CDR1 is MNHEY and CDR2 is SMNVEV (reference sequence). The CDR3 region is CASSRTTKAETQYF. The CDR3 DNA is TGTGCCAGCAGCCGTACTACGAAAGCTGAGACCCAGTACTTC.

CDR3 nucleotide sequence: TGTGCCAGCAATTCCTTTAATAGCAATCAGCCCCAGCATTTT. Its translation: CASNSFNSNQPQHF. The chain combines TRBV28 with TRBJ1-5; no definite D call. The CDR3 loop spans 14 amino acids. Germline V gene lookup returns CDR1 MDHEN and CDR2 SYDVKM. V was clipped by 7 bases and J by 0 bases, with 10 bases between them. Full variable domain (remainder filled in from reference TRBV28 and TRBJ1-5): DVKVTQSSRYLVKRTGEKVFLECVQDMDHENMFWYRQDPGLGLRLIYFSYDVKMKEKGDIPEGYSVSREKKERFSLILESASTNQTSMYLCASNSFNSNQPQHFGDGTRLSIL.

The rearrangement uses TRBV6-5 and TRBJ2-7; 11 nucleotides agree with TRBD1. Trimming removed 1 base from V and 6 bases from J; junction bases left unmatched: 5. Germline CDR1 MNHEY, CDR2 SVGAGI. CDR3 length: 15 amino acids. The CDR3 region is CASSYWGTGGGEQYF. The CDR3 DNA follows: TGTGCCAGCAGTTACTGGGGGACAGGGGGGGGCGAGCAGTACTTC.

Remarks on this clone: Other nucleotide sequences from this sample produce the same CDR3. V and J are TRBV5-1 and TRBJ1-1; 8 bases line up with TRBD1. The CDR3 loop spans 15 amino acids. Trimming at V came to 0 bases and at J to 1 base, leaving 2 bases not matched to a gene. CDR1 is SGHRS, CDR2 YFSETQ, per germline. CDR3 sequence (DNA): TGCGCCAGCAGCTTGGGTCAGGGGGCGAACACTGAAGCTTTCTTT. Its translation is CASSLGQGANTEAFF. Full variable domain (missing parts from reference TRBV5-1 and TRBJ1-1): KAGVTQTPRYLIKTRGQQVTLSCSPISGHRSVSWYQQTPGQGLQFLFEYFSETQRNKGNFPGRFSGRQFSNSRSEMNVSTLELGDSALYLCASSLGQGANTEAFFGQGTRLTVV.

This clone was picked up one time. V usage is TRBV19 and J usage is TRBJ1-1; D remains ambiguous. V was shortened by 0 bases and J by 0 bases, with 11 bases between the two germline ends. Per the germline V gene, CDR1 is LNHDA and CDR2 is SQIVND (reference sequence). This CDR3 contains 16 residues. The CDR3 sequence is CASSIDRASMNTEAFF. The CDR3 nucleotides read TGTGCCAGTAGTATAGATCGCGCATCGATGAACACTGAAGCTTTCTTT. Full variable domain (outside the CDR3, taken from reference TRBV19 and TRBJ1-1): DGGITQSPKYLFRKEGQNVTLSCEQNLNHDAMYWYRQDPGQGLRLIYYSQIVNDFQKGDIAEGYSVSREKKESFPLTVTSAQKNPTAFYLCASSIDRASMNTEAFFGQGTRLTVV.

This chain connects TRBV18 to TRBJ1-1, with D possibly matching TRBD1 (6 bases). CDR1 is KGHSH, CDR2 LQKENI, per germline. Trimming stripped 2 bases from V and 0 bases from J, with 13 bases between. CDR3 length: 16 amino acids. CDR3 coding DNA: TGTGCCAGCTCACCAGGGGGCCTCCGAATGAACACTGAAGCTTTCTTT. The encoded protein is CASSPGGLRMNTEAFF.

The rearrangement uses TRBV6-5 and TRBJ2-7; tentative D call: TRBD2 (6 bases). The V end lost 7 bases, the J end lost 7 bases, and 14 bases lay between the germline ends. Germline assignment: CDR1 MNHEY and CDR2 SVGAGI. The CDR3 covers 12 residues. CDR3 bases: TGTGCCAGCATTGGAGGGGCTCGGGAGCAGTACTTC. Protein sequence: CASIGGAREQYF.

Here the CDR3 reads CASALWAGGDYGYTF. The CDR3 coding sequence is TGCGCCAGCGCTCTATGGGCAGGGGGAGATTATGGCTACACCTTC. The V gene is TRBV5-1, the J gene TRBJ1-2; 7 positions match TRBD1. Germline loops: CDR1 SGHRS, CDR2 YFSETQ. CDR3 size: 15 residues. The junction had 14 bases not matched to a gene; V was cut back by 7 bases and J by 5 bases.

The V gene is TRBV5-1, the J gene TRBJ2-3; 12 nucleotides match TRBD2. Germline V lookup: CDR1 SGHRS, CDR2 YFSETQ. The CDR3 loop spans 16 amino acids. Germline trimming cut 0 bases from V and 3 bases from J; bases unmatched to any gene: 2. This CDR3 reads CASSLVTSGGTDTQYF. As DNA, the CDR3 is TGCGCCAGCAGCTTGGTGACTAGCGGGGGTACAGATACGCAGTATTTT.

The V gene is TRBV11-2, the J gene TRBJ2-2; D possibly corresponds to TRBD1 (6 bases). The V end lost 8 bases, the J end lost 8 bases, and 9 bases lay between the germline ends. CDR1 SGHAT and CDR2 FQNNGV come from the germline V gene. CDR3 length: 11 residues. CDR3 sequence reads: CASSRGGELFF. The CDR3 bases are TGTGCCAGCTCTAGGGGGGGGGAGCTGTTTTTT.

The chain uses TRBV4-1 and TRBJ1-2, with D possibly being TRBD1 (5 bases). The V and J ends lost 5 bases and 4 bases respectively, with 17 bases between them. This CDR3 comprises 15 residues. The germline V gene has CDR1 MGHRA and CDR2 YSYEKL. Here the CDR3 reads CASSTSHRWSYGYTF. CDR3 coding DNA: TGCGCCAGCAGCACTAGCCACAGGTGGAGCTATGGCTACACCTTC.

The chain recombines TRBV9 with TRBJ1-2, with no clear D. The germline CDR1 and CDR2 sequences are SGDLS and YYNGEE. This CDR3 contains 14 residues. The V end was cut by 0 bases, the J end by 2 bases, with 8 bases between. CDR3 in DNA: TGTGCCAGCAGCGTAGCGGGTAGAAACTATGGCTACACCTTC. Residues: CASSVAGRNYGYTF.

The chain links TRBV11-2 to TRBJ1-1; D is undetermined. Germline V lookup: CDR1 SGHAT, CDR2 FQNNGV. V lost 7 bases and J 4 bases, leaving 16 bases between the germline ends. This CDR3 spans 14 amino acids. CDR3 sequence: CASTLVRRPTEAFF. CDR3 coding DNA: TGTGCCAGCACCCTAGTAAGGAGGCCCACTGAAGCTTTCTTT.